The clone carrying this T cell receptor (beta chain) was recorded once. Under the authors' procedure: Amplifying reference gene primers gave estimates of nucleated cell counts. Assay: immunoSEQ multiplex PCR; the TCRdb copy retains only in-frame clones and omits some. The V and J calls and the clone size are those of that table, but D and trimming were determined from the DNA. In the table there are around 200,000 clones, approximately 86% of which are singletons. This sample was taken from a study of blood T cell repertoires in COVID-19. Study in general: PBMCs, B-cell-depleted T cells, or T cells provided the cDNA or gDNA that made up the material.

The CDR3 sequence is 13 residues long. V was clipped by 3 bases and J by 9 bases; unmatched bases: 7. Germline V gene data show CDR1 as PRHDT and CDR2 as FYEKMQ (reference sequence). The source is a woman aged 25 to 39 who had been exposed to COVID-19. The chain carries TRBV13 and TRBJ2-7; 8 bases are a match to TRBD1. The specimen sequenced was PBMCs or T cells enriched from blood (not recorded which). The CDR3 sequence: CASSLGRGRRQYF. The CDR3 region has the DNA TGTGCCAGCAGCTTGGGCAGGGGGCGCCGGCAGTACTTC.